One sample yielded the 21 T cell receptor beta chains listed below, sequenced in a study of neurological immune-mediated disorders. Using its own MiXCR run on the 5' RACE reads, TCRdb lists one record per CDR3 protein. Counted here are over 65,000 distinct CDR3 sequences, approximately 10% occurring once; the ten biggest clones make up 1.5% to 2%. Source material: PBMCs. The receptors stem from a man between 45 and 60 years old in good health.

This clonotype was seen ten or more times. CDR3 nucleotide sequence: TGCGCCAGCAGCTCGGGACTAGCGGGAGATGGAGATACGCAGTATTTT. Translating it yields CASSSGLAGDGDTQYF. This sequence joins TRBV5-1 and TRBJ2-3; 14 nucleotides align to TRBD2. Germline V gene lookup returns CDR1 SGHRS and CDR2 YFSETQ. The ends lost 3 bases at V and 5 bases at J; junction bases unmatched: 5. There are 16 residues in the CDR3.

This clonotype was recorded at least ten times. The chain recombines TRBV6-5 with TRBJ2-3, with 15 bases aligning to TRBD2. The length of the CDR3 is 18 residues. After removal of 0 bases from V and 0 bases from J, the junction contained 1 base not matched to a gene. Germline CDR1 and CDR2: MNHEY and SVGAGI. The CDR3 protein is CASSYSGLAGGSTDTQYF. CDR3 DNA sequence: TGTGCCAGCAGTTACTCGGGACTAGCGGGGGGTAGCACAGATACGCAGTATTTT.

The sample holds many counts of this clonotype. The chain recombines TRBV18 with TRBJ2-7; possible D gene TRBD2, 6 bases. This CDR3 is 14 amino acids long. Trimming took off 6 bases at V and 3 bases at J, with 15 bases between the two ends. The V gene's germline CDR1 is KGHSH and CDR2 LQKENI. DNA of the CDR3: TGTGCCAGCTCTCCTACGACGGACTACTACGAGCAGTACTTC. This gives the protein CASSPTTDYYEQYF.

This clonotype occurred many times. The V call is TRBV5-1, the J call TRBJ1-2; no clear D. Germline CDR1 is SGHRS and CDR2 is YFSETQ. This CDR3 is 14 amino acids long. Trimming removed 0 bases at V and 2 bases at J, with 8 bases between. CDR3 residues: CASSLASANYGYTF. CDR3 DNA: TGCGCCAGCAGCTTGGCGTCAGCGAACTATGGCTACACCTTC.

The table lists this clonotype with many counts. This chain uses TRBV12-3 or TRBV12-4 with TRBJ1-1, with a weak D call TRBD1 (5 bases). With 0 bases removed from V and 1 base from J, the gap between germline ends came to 9 bases. The CDR3 is 15 amino acids. CDR3 coding DNA: TGTGCCAGCAGTTTAGCGCCCGGGGGGAACACTGAAGCTTTCTTT. This sequence encodes CASSLAPGGNTEAFF.

This clonotype was observed at least ten times. The chain couples TRBV5-1 to TRBJ2-7; D is unclear. The germline V gene has CDR1 SGHRS and CDR2 YFSETQ. Trimming took off 1 base at V and 4 bases at J, with 9 bases between the two ends. The CDR3 is 13 residues long. CDR3 in DNA: TGCGCCAGCAGCTTGACGAGTGGGTACGAGCAGTACTTC. It yields the protein CASSLTSGYEQYF.

This clonotype was observed a few times. The gene calls are TRBV5-1 and TRBJ2-3; possibly TRBD1 or TRBD2 for D (5 bases each). Trimming shortened V by 4 bases and J by 3 bases, and 15 bases separated the two germline ends. CDR1 SGHRS and CDR2 YFSETQ come from the germline V gene. The CDR3 is 15 amino acids. The CDR3 DNA sequence: TGCGCCAGCAGCCCGGGACCTTCCCCGACAGATACGCAGTATTTT. Protein sequence: CASSPGPSPTDTQYF.

This clonotype was counted ten times or more. The rearrangement links TRBV24-1 to TRBJ2-1; TRBD2 matches at 9 bases. CDR1 is KGHDR and CDR2 is SFDVKD in the germline V gene. V dropped 3 bases and J dropped 15; count of bases not matched to a gene: 8. The CDR3 length is 13 residues. The CDR3 is CATSDPPTSGPFF. The CDR3 region has the DNA TGTGCCACCAGTGATCCTCCGACTAGCGGCCCGTTCTTC.

With respect to this clonotype: A read error may explain this, as a much larger clone is one base away. This chain connects TRBV5-1 to TRBJ1-5, with D hard to call. Trimming cost V 0 bases and J 7 bases, with 11 bases left between them. Germline CDR1 reads SGHRS; CDR2 reads YFSETQ. CDR3 length equals 14 residues. As DNA, the CDR3 is TGCGCCAGCAGCTTGGAGTTGGTCGGCCAGCCCCAGCATTTT. This encodes CASSLELVGQPQHF.

This clonotype was observed many times. This chain links TRBV5-1 with TRBJ1-4, with unresolved D. V was cut by 4 bases and J by 2 bases, with 12 bases left in between. Germline V gene lookup returns CDR1 SGHRS and CDR2 YFSETQ. This CDR3 is 15 amino acids long. The chain's CDR3 is CASSPTRTTNEKLFF. CDR3 in DNA: TGCGCCAGCAGCCCCACCAGGACTACTAATGAAAAACTGTTTTTT.

This clonotype has ten or more counts. V gene TRBV10-3 combines with J gene TRBJ1-2; D may be TRBD1 (6 bases). V was pared by 6 bases and J by 5 bases, with 13 bases between. CDR1 is ENHRY and CDR2 is SYGVKD in the germline V gene. This CDR3 is built from 13 residues. The CDR3 protein is CAIRDSLTYGYTF. The CDR3 coding sequence is TGTGCCATCAGGGACAGCCTCACTTATGGCTACACCTTC.

This clonotype came up many times. The chain carries TRBV5-1 and TRBJ2-1; 13 bases are a match to TRBD2. V lost 7 bases to trimming and J lost 1 base; unmatched junction nucleotides: 17. CDR1 and CDR2 from the germline V gene are SGHRS and YFSETQ. The CDR3 contains 20 residues. CDR3 DNA sequence: TGCGCCAGCCACGCCCTTGCGGGACTAGCGGGGAGTTTATCCTACAATGAGCAGTTCTTC. Encoded protein: CASHALAGLAGSLSYNEQFF.

At least ten counts were recorded for this clonotype. The J gene is TRBJ1-5, the V gene TRBV20-1, with D perhaps matching TRBD1 (5 bases). Germline V gives CDR1 DFQATT, CDR2 SNEGSKA (reference sequence). Trimming pared 1 base from V and 4 bases from J, leaving 8 bases between. The CDR3 runs to 13 residues. As DNA, the CDR3 is TGCAGTGCTAGAGGACAGAATAATCAGCCCCAGCATTTT. It is translated as CSARGQNNQPQHF.

Ten or more counts support this clonotype. The chain combines TRBV20-1 with TRBJ2-1; weak D call: TRBD2 (5 bases). The germline gives CDR1 DFQATT, CDR2 SNEGSKA (reference sequence). V lost 0 bases and J 6 bases, leaving 18 bases between the germline ends. The CDR3 contains 16 residues. CDR3 protein: CSARDLGLAWSNEQFF. For the CDR3, the DNA is TGCAGTGCTAGAGATCTTGGGCTAGCTTGGTCCAATGAGCAGTTCTTC.

This clonotype was observed many times. Compared with germline, one end of the junction differs, possibly owing to a read error. The chain carries TRBV5-1 and TRBJ2-2; possible D gene TRBD1, 6 bases. Germline assignment: CDR1 SGHRS and CDR2 YFSETQ. The CDR3 is 14 amino acids. The CDR3 sequence is CASSLGQNTGELFF. The CDR3 DNA reads as TGTGCCAGCAGTTTGGGACAGAACACCGGGGAGCTGTTTTTT.

This clonotype occurred many times. As DNA, the CDR3 is TGTGCCAGCAGAGACAGGGGGACTAATGAAAAACTGTTTTTT. Amino acids: CASRDRGTNEKLFF. This chain uses TRBV5-5 with TRBJ1-4; 9 bases match TRBD1. There are 14 residues in the CDR3. V lost 5 bases, J lost 2 bases, and 1 base stayed unmatched. Germline assignment: CDR1 SGHKS and CDR2 YYEKEE (reference sequence).

This clonotype occurred many times. The chain links TRBV6-2 or TRBV6-3 to TRBJ2-1; perhaps TRBD1 as D (6 bases). The germline CDR1 and CDR2 sequences are MNHEY and SVGEGT. Trimming removed 8 bases at V and 0 bases at J, with 11 bases between. There are 14 residues in the CDR3. CDR3 sequence: CASGNRASYNEQFF. The CDR3 DNA sequence: TGTGCCAGCGGAAACAGGGCCTCCTACAATGAGCAGTTCTTC.

Many counts were recorded for this clonotype. V and J are TRBV6-6 and TRBJ2-2; D possibly corresponds to TRBD1 (6 bases). Trimming shortened V by 5 bases and J by 4 bases, and 14 bases separated the two germline ends. This CDR3 has 15 amino acids. From germline, CDR1 is MNHNY and CDR2 SVGAGI (reference sequence). CDR3 coding DNA: TGTGCCAGCAGTCTAACAGGGTCGGGCACCGGGGAGCTGTTTTTT. Translated, it gives CASSLTGSGTGELFF.

This clonotype was picked up many times. This chain connects TRBV7-2 to TRBJ1-3; no definite D call. CDR1 and CDR2 from the germline V gene are SGHTA and FQGNSA. V was clipped by 0 bases and J by 0 bases, with 9 bases between them. This CDR3 has 16 residues. CDR3 residues: CASSLAKYGSGNTIYF. CDR3 DNA: TGTGCCAGCAGCTTAGCCAAATATGGCTCTGGAAACACCATATATTTT. Together with reference TRBV7-2 and TRBJ1-3, the CDR3 gives the full variable domain: GAGVSQSPSNKVTEKGKDVELRCDPISGHTALYWYRQSLGQGLEFLIYFQGNSAPDKSGLPSDRFSAERTGGSVSTLTIQRTQQEDSAVYLCASSLAKYGSGNTIYFGEGSWLTVV.

This clonotype was seen at least ten times. The CDR3 DNA is TGTGCCAGCAGTTTATCCGGGACAGAGACCTACGAGCAGTACTTC. Protein sequence: CASSLSGTETYEQYF. V is TRBV5-5 and J is TRBJ2-7; 7 bases align to TRBD1. The CDR3 totals 15 residues. The germline V gene has CDR1 SGHKS and CDR2 YYEKEE (reference sequence). With 5 bases clipped from V and 2 bases from J, the junction kept 10 bases outside the gene matches.

This clonotype has a single count. This may be a read error: a much more frequent sequence differs by one nucleotide. The chain carries TRBV24-1 and TRBJ1-1; D remains unclear. This CDR3 comprises 12 residues. CDR1 and CDR2 (germline): KGHDR, SFDVKD. Here the CDR3 reads CATSDGNNEAFF. CDR3 coding DNA: TGTGCCACCAGTGACGGGAACAATGAAGCTTTCTTT.